The 23 T cell receptor beta chains reported below all come from one sample, sequenced in a study of T cell repertoires in ileal Crohn's disease (dated by TCRdb to 2018 to 2020). The library came from the immunoSEQ multiplex PCR assay. The clones in this table, taken by TCRdb from immuneACCESS, are in-frame only. Not every clone is retained; where verified, under half of the shortfall comes from an unresolved V gene, and the cause of the rest is unknown. In this sample the table shows over 4,500 clones, 75% to 85% of which occur a single time. The ten largest clones take up under 20% of the sample. Material: ileal tissue. These receptors originate from an adult with Crohn's disease.

The chain joins TRBV19 to TRBJ1-4; D possibly corresponds to TRBD1 (6 bases). Looked up from germline, CDR1 is LNHDA and CDR2 is SQIVND (reference sequence). This CDR3 is 14 amino acids long. V was pared by 4 bases and J by 2 bases, with 8 bases between. The CDR3 nucleotides read TGTGCCAGTAGTAGGACAGAGACTAATGAAAAACTGTTTTTT. Encoded protein: CASSRTETNEKLFF.

This clone was observed a few times. The chain couples TRBV30 to TRBJ1-1; 9 nucleotides align to TRBD1. CDR3 length: 17 amino acids. Trimming removed 1 base from V and 0 bases from J; junction bases left unmatched: 9. Germline CDR1 is GTSNPN and CDR2 is SVGIG (reference sequence). CDR3 nucleotide sequence: TGTGCCTGGAGTGGTTACAGGGGGCAGAGAATGAACACTGAAGCTTTCTTT. As protein: CAWSGYRGQRMNTEAFF.

This chain uses TRBV7-9 with TRBJ2-3; D gene uncertain. Trimming removed 5 bases from V and 8 bases from J, with 14 bases in between. Germline V gene data show CDR1 as SEHNR and CDR2 as FQNEAQ (reference sequence). CDR3 length equals 13 residues. The CDR3 sequence is CASSVNTGVTQYF. The DNA of the CDR3 is TGTGCCAGCAGCGTGAACACGGGTGTTACGCAGTATTTT.

The V gene is TRBV9, the J gene TRBJ2-1; TRBD2 agrees at 7 bases. Germline values: CDR1 SGDLS, CDR2 YYNGEE. This CDR3 contains 14 residues. Losses at the gene ends were 1 base for V and 5 bases for J; bases not matched to a gene: 3. CDR3 DNA sequence: TGTGCCAGCAGCGTAAACCTAGCGGACAATGAGCAGTTCTTC. Amino acid sequence: CASSVNLADNEQFF.

The chain combines TRBV28 with TRBJ2-7, with 8 bases identical to TRBD1. V dropped 7 bases and J dropped 3; count of bases not matched to a gene: 11. In germline, CDR1 is MDHEN, CDR2 SYDVKM. There are 15 residues in the CDR3. The CDR3, as DNA: TGTGCCAGCACCCCCTCGGGTGGACAGGGCTACGAGCAGTACTTC. This codes for CASTPSGGQGYEQYF.

V is TRBV6-1 and J is TRBJ1-5, with 8 bases that match TRBD1. Germline V CDR1 and CDR2: MNHNS, SASEGT. The CDR3 consists of 14 residues. The J segment lost 5 bases and the V segment lost 6 bases, leaving 6 bases of the junction unmatched. CDR3 protein: CASRDRVADQPQHF. CDR3 nucleotides: TGTGCCAGCAGGGACAGGGTGGCTGATCAGCCCCAGCATTTT.

V gene TRBV2 combines with J gene TRBJ1-1; tentatively, D is TRBD1 (5 bases). CDR1 is SNHLY and CDR2 is FYNNEI in the germline V gene. Trimming removed 7 bases at V and 6 bases at J, with 18 bases between. The CDR3 spans 14 residues. The CDR3 DNA is TGTGCCAGCAAGGATCGGGGGGACTTCCCTGAAGCTTTCTTT. Protein product: CASKDRGDFPEAFF. Full variable domain (remainder filled in from reference TRBV2 and TRBJ1-1): EPEVTQTPSHQVTQMGQEVILRCVPISNHLYFYWYRQILGQKVEFLVSFYNNEISEKSEIFDDQFSVERPDGSNFTLKIRSTKLEDSAMYFCASKDRGDFPEAFFGQGTRLTVV.

CDR3 protein: CAWSVAGAGYEQYF. The CDR3 coding sequence is TGTGCCTGGAGTGTAGCAGGCGCCGGATACGAGCAGTACTTC. J is TRBJ2-7 and V is TRBV30; the D is unclear. CDR3 length: 14 residues. The V end was cut by 0 bases, the J end by 4 bases, with 13 bases between. From germline, CDR1 is GTSNPN and CDR2 SVGIG (reference sequence).

This clone was counted between two and nine times. J is TRBJ2-2 and V is TRBV18; D uncertain. The germline gives CDR1 KGHSH, CDR2 LQKENI. V lost 3 bases and J 2 bases, leaving 19 bases between the germline ends. The CDR3 totals 18 residues. The CDR3 nucleotides read TGTGCCAGCTCACCGCCCAATTCCATCAGGCAAAACACCGGGGAGCTGTTTTTT. Translating it yields CASSPPNSIRQNTGELFF. The full variable domain, rest sourced from reference TRBV18 and TRBJ2-2, is NAGVMQNPRHLVRRRGQEARLRCSPMKGHSHVYWYRQLPEEGLKFMVYLQKENIIDESGMPKERFSAEFPKEGPSILRIQQVVRGDSAAYFCASSPPNSIRQNTGELFFGEGSRLTVL.

The chain uses TRBV5-1 and TRBJ2-1, with 12 bases that match TRBD2. CDR1 is SGHRS and CDR2 is YFSETQ in the germline V gene. V lost 4 bases, J lost 2 bases, and 7 bases stayed unmatched. The CDR3 runs to 17 residues. The CDR3 coding sequence is TGCGCCAGCAGCAAGCCGACTAGCGGGAGTCCCTACAATGAGCAGTTCTTC. The encoded protein is CASSKPTSGSPYNEQFF.

CDR3 protein: CASSRWGHRNTEAFF. In nucleotides, the CDR3 is TGTGCCAGCAGCCGTTGGGGACACCGGAACACTGAAGCTTTCTTT. V gene TRBV25-1 combines with J gene TRBJ1-1, with D possibly being TRBD1 (6 bases). Trimming took off 6 bases at V and 1 base at J, with 15 bases between the two ends. CDR3 length: 15 amino acids. The germline V gene encodes CDR1 MGHDK and CDR2 SYGVNS.

The chain joins TRBV27 to TRBJ2-7; TRBD1 matches 8 bases. The ends lost 5 bases at V and 1 base at J; junction bases unmatched: 4. The CDR3 is 14 amino acids. Germline V CDR1 and CDR2: MNHEY, SMNVEV (reference sequence). The CDR3 sequence: CASSDRTGSYEQYF. CDR3 DNA: TGTGCCAGCAGTGACAGGACAGGGTCCTACGAGCAGTACTTC.

The rearrangement joins TRBV19 to TRBJ2-7, with TRBD1 matching 9 bases. The V and J ends lost 5 bases and 4 bases, in that order; junction bases with no gene match: 6. Germline V lookup: CDR1 LNHDA, CDR2 SQIVND (reference sequence). The CDR3 is made up of 14 amino acids. The CDR3 coding sequence is TGTGCCAGTAGTTCGGGGACAGGGATATACGAGCAGTACTTC. It codes for CASSSGTGIYEQYF. Filled out from reference TRBV19 and TRBJ2-7, the complete variable domain reads DGGITQSPKYLFRKEGQNVTLSCEQNLNHDAMYWYRQDPGQGLRLIYYSQIVNDFQKGDIAEGYSVSREKKESFPLTVTSAQKNPTAFYLCASSSGTGIYEQYFGPGTRLTVT.

This clone came up a few times. The chain combines TRBV5-1 with TRBJ1-1; possibly TRBD1 for D (6 bases). Trimming cost V 4 bases and J 6 bases, with 13 bases left between them. The CDR3 has 13 amino acids. Germline V gives CDR1 SGHRS, CDR2 YFSETQ. The CDR3 nucleotides are TGCGCCAGCAGCATAGGGGGTCTGGCTGAAGCTTTCTTT. This translates into CASSIGGLAEAFF. The variable domain in full, with the rest retrieved from reference TRBV5-1 and TRBJ1-1, is KAGVTQTPRYLIKTRGQQVTLSCSPISGHRSVSWYQQTPGQGLQFLFEYFSETQRNKGNFPGRFSGRQFSNSRSEMNVSTLELGDSALYLCASSIGGLAEAFFGQGTRLTVV.

V and J are TRBV27 and TRBJ1-1; 9 bases align to TRBD1. Germline trimming cut 6 bases from V and 6 bases from J; bases unmatched to any gene: 8. Germline loops: CDR1 MNHEY, CDR2 SMNVEV (reference sequence). The CDR3 runs to 14 residues. This CDR3 is CASRYRGLSSEAFF. Here the CDR3 DNA reads TGTGCCAGCAGATACAGGGGGCTTAGTTCTGAAGCTTTCTTT.

This chain joins TRBV11-2 and TRBJ1-1, with D unclear. Germline loops: CDR1 SGHAT, CDR2 FQNNGV. With 6 bases removed from V and 6 bases from J, the gap between germline ends came to 11 bases. The CDR3 runs to 12 residues. CDR3 DNA: TGTGCCAGCAGTCGGGAGTTGTCTGAAGCTTTCTTT. As protein: CASSRELSEAFF. Variable domain in full (rest from reference TRBV11-2 and TRBJ1-1): EAGVAQSPRYKIIEKRQSVAFWCNPISGHATLYWYQQILGQGPKLLIQFQNNGVVDDSQLPKDRFSAERLKGVDSTLKIQPAKLEDSAVYLCASSRELSEAFFGQGTRLTVV.

V and J are TRBV18 and TRBJ2-7; D possibly corresponds to TRBD1 (6 bases). This CDR3 is built from 14 residues. V was trimmed by 3 bases and J by 3 bases, leaving 12 bases between them. Germline-derived CDR1 and CDR2 are KGHSH and LQKENI. The CDR3 DNA is TGTGCCAGCTCACCCCGGGACACGGACTACGAGCAGTACTTC. Protein: CASSPRDTDYEQYF.

The chain is built from TRBV28 and TRBJ2-1; 8 nucleotides line up with TRBD2. CDR1 and CDR2 (germline): MDHEN, SYDVKM. This CDR3 spans 13 amino acids. The junction had 9 bases not matched to a gene; V was cut back by 8 bases and J by 9 bases. The CDR3 DNA is TGTGCCAGCGGGAGCGGGAGCTTAGGTGAGCAGTTCTTC. Its translation is CASGSGSLGEQFF.

V gene TRBV28 combines with J gene TRBJ1-1, with TRBD1 as a possible D gene (6 bases). CDR1 and CDR2 (germline): MDHEN, SYDVKM. This CDR3 is built from 14 residues. Trimming cost V 6 bases and J 4 bases, with 15 bases left between them. The CDR3 region has the DNA TGTGCCAGCAGAACAGGGAATATAGTCACTGAAGCTTTCTTT. Amino acid sequence: CASRTGNIVTEAFF. Filled out from reference TRBV28 and TRBJ1-1, the complete variable domain reads DVKVTQSSRYLVKRTGEKVFLECVQDMDHENMFWYRQDPGLGLRLIYFSYDVKMKEKGDIPEGYSVSREKKERFSLILESASTNQTSMYLCASRTGNIVTEAFFGQGTRLTVV.

This chain uses TRBV28 with TRBJ2-7; 8 nucleotides line up with TRBD1. Germline V gives CDR1 MDHEN, CDR2 SYDVKM. The length of the CDR3 is 12 residues. The J segment lost 7 bases and the V segment lost 8 bases, leaving 7 bases of the junction unmatched. CDR3 bases: TGTGCCAGCGGACAGGGCCCTCGAGAGCAGTACTTC. It translates to CASGQGPREQYF. The full variable domain, in which reference TRBV28 and TRBJ2-7 provide the parts outside the CDR3, is DVKVTQSSRYLVKRTGEKVFLECVQDMDHENMFWYRQDPGLGLRLIYFSYDVKMKEKGDIPEGYSVSREKKERFSLILESASTNQTSMYLCASGQGPREQYFGPGTRLTVT.

The chain is built from TRBV19 and TRBJ2-6; 8 bases agree with TRBD1. The CDR3 consists of 18 residues. J was trimmed by 9 bases and V by 6 bases; bases with no gene match: 19. Per the germline V gene, CDR1 is LNHDA and CDR2 is SQIVND (reference sequence). The DNA for the CDR3 is TGTGCCAGTAGCACTCAGGGCAGGGGGCTTACGGGCTACAACGTCCTGACTTTC. Translation: CASSTQGRGLTGYNVLTF.

This chain joins TRBV5-1 and TRBJ2-2, with TRBD2 identical over 8 bases. Germline lookup yields CDR1 SGHRS and CDR2 YFSETQ. Losses at the gene ends were 4 bases for V and 2 bases for J; bases not matched to a gene: 7. CDR3 length: 16 amino acids. In nucleotides, the CDR3 is TGCGCCAGCAGCCGTGAACGGACTAGCAACACCGGGGAGCTGTTTTTT. Translating gives CASSRERTSNTGELFF.

The chain links TRBV13 to TRBJ2-7, with 11 bases that match TRBD2. Germline CDR1 reads PRHDT; CDR2 reads FYEKMQ (reference sequence). Trimming cost V 3 bases and J 5 bases; bases outside gene matches: 12. The CDR3 contains 17 residues. In DNA form, the CDR3 reads TGTGCCAGCAGCTTTACTAGCGGGAGCGGGTTAACCCACGAGCAGTACTTC. Translating it yields CASSFTSGSGLTHEQYF.